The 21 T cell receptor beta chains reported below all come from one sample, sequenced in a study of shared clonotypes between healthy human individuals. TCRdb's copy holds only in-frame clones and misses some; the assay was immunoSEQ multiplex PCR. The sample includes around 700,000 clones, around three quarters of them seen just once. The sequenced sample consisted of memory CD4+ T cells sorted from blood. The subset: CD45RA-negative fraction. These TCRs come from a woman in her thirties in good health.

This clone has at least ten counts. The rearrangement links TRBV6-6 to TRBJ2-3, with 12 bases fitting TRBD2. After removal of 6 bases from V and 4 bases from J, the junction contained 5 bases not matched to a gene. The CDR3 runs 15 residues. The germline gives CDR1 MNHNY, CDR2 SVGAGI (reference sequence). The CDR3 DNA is TGTGCCAGCAGCCAAACTAGCGGGAGGTCAGATACGCAGTATTTT. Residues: CASSQTSGRSDTQYF.

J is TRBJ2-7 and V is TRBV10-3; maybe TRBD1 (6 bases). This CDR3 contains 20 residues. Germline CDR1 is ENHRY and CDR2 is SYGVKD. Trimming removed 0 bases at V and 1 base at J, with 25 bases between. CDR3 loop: CAISESDWGQKDFGSYEQYF. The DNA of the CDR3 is TGTGCCATCAGTGAGTCGGACTGGGGGCAGAAGGATTTCGGGTCCTACGAGCAGTACTTC.

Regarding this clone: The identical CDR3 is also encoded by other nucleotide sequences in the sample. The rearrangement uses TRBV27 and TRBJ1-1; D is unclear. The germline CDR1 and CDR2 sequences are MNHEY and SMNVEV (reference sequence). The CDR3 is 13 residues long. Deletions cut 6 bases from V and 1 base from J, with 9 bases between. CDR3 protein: CASSLFANTEAFF. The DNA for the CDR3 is TGTGCCAGCAGCCTTTTTGCGAACACTGAAGCTTTCTTT.

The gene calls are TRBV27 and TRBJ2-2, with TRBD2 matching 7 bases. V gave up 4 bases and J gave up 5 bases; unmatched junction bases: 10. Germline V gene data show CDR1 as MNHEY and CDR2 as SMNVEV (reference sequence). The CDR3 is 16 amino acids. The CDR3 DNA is TGTGCCAGCAGTTGGGTTAGCGGGCCTCTAACCGGGGAGCTGTTTTTT. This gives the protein CASSWVSGPLTGELFF.

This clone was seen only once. CDR3 protein: CAWSGQGTNYGYTF. CDR3 nucleotides: TGTGCCTGGAGTGGACAGGGGACTAACTATGGCTACACCTTC. The chain combines TRBV30 with TRBJ1-2; 8 bases match TRBD1. Trimming removed 1 base from V and 0 bases from J; junction bases left unmatched: 1. This CDR3 is built from 14 residues. Germline V lookup: CDR1 GTSNPN, CDR2 SVGIG (reference sequence).

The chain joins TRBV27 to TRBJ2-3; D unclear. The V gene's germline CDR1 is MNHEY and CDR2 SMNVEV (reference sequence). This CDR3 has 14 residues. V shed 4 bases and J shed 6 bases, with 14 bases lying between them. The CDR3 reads CASSSRVEGDTQYF. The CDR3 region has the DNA TGTGCCAGCAGTTCCCGAGTCGAAGGGGATACGCAGTATTTT.

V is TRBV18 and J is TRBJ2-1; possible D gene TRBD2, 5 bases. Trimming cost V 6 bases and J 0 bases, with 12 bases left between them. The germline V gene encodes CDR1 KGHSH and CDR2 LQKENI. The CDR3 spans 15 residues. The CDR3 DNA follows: TGTGCCAGCTCCCCGGTCCGGGACTCCTACAATGAGCAGTTCTTC. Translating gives CASSPVRDSYNEQFF.

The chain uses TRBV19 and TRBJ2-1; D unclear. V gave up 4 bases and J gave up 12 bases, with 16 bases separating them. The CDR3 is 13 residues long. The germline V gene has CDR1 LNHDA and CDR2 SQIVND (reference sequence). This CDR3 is CASSTYSRPTQFF. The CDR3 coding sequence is TGTGCCAGTAGTACATATAGCAGACCCACGCAGTTCTTC.

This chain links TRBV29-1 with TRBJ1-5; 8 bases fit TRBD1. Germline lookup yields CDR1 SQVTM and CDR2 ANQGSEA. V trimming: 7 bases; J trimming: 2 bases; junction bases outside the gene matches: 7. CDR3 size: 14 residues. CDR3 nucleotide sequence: TGCAGCGGCATAGGGACAGGCCGCAATCAGCCCCAGCATTTT. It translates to CSGIGTGRNQPQHF.

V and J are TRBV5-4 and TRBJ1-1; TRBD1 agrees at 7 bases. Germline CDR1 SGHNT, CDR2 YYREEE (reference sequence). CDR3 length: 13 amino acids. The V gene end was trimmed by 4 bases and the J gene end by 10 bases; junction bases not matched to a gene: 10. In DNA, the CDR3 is TGTGCCAGCAGCCAAGATGCGAGGGGGCGAGCTTTCTTT. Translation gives CASSQDARGRAFF.

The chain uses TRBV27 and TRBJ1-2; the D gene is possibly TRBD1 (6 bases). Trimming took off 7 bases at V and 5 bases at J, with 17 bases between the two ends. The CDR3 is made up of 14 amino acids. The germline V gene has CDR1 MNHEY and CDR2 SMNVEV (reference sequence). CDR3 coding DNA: TGTGCCAGCAAACGTACACAGGGAGGGTATGGCTACACCTTC. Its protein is CASKRTQGGYGYTF.

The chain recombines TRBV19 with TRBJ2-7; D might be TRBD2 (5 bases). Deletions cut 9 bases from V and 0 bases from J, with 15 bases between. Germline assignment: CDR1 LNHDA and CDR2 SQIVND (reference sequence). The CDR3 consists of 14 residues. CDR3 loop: CARMSREGSYEQYF. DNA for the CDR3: TGTGCCAGGATGTCGAGGGAAGGCTCCTACGAGCAGTACTTC.

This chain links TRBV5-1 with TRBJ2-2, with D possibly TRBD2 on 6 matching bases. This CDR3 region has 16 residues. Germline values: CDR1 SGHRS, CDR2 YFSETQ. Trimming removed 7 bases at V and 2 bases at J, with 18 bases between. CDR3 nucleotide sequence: TGCGCCAGCTTCCCCCGGGGACTCGGAAACACCGGGGAGCTGTTTTTT. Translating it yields CASFPRGLGNTGELFF.

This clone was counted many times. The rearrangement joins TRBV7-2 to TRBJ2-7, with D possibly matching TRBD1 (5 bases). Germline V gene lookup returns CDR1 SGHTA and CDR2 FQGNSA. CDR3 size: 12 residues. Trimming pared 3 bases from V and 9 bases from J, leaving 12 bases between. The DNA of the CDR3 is TGTGCCAGCAGCTTCGACCAGGGAAGGCAGTACTTC. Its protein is CASSFDQGRQYF.

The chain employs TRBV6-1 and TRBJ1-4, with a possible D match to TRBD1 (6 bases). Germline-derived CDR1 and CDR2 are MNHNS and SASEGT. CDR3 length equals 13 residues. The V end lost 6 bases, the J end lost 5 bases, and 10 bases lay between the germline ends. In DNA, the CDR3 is TGTGCCAGCAGGGGACAAATAAATGAAAAACTGTTTTTT. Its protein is CASRGQINEKLFF.

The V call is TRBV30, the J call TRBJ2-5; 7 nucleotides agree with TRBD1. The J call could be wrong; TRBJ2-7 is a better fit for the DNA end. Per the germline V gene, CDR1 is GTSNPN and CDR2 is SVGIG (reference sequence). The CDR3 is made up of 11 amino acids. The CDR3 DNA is TGTGCCTGGGACAGGGCCTACGAGCAGTACTTC. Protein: CAWDRAYEQYF.

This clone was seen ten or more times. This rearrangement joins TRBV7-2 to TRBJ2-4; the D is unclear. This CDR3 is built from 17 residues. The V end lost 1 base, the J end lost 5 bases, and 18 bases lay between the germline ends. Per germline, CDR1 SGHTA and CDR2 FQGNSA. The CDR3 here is CASSLGAYGFSQNIQYF. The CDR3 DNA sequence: TGTGCCAGCAGCTTAGGCGCGTACGGGTTTAGCCAAAACATTCAGTACTTC.

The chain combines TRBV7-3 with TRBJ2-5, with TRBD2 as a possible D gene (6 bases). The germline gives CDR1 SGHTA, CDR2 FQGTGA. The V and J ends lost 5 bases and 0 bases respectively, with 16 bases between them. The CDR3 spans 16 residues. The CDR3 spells CASSPSGGTYQETQYF. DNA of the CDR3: TGTGCCAGCAGCCCCTCAGGCGGGACGTACCAAGAGACCCAGTACTTC.

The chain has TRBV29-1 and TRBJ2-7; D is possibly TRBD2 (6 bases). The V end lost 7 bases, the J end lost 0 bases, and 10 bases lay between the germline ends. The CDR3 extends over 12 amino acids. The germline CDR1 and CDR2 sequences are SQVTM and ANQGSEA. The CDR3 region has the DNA TGCAGCGGGGCTAGCGACTCCTACGAGCAGTACTTC. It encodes CSGASDSYEQYF.

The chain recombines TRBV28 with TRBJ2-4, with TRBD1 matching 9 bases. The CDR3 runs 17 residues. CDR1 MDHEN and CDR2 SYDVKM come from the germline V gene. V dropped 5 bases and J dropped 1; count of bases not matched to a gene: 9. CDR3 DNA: TGTGCCAGCAGTAAATCCGGGACAGGGATGGCCAAAAACATTCAGTACTTC. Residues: CASSKSGTGMAKNIQYF.

This chain's CDR3 is CASSFTALTRHTGELFF. The CDR3 nucleotides read TGCGCCAGCAGCTTCACCGCGCTAACAAGGCACACCGGGGAGCTGTTTTTT. The rearrangement uses TRBV5-1 and TRBJ2-2; D is undetermined. V lost 2 bases, J lost 3 bases, and 17 bases lay in between. Germline CDR1 is SGHRS and CDR2 is YFSETQ. The CDR3 runs 17 residues.